A selection of T cell receptor beta chains follows, all from one sample in a study of blood T cell repertoires in COVID-19. Only in-frame clones appear in the TCRdb table, and some are missing; sequencing was by immunoSEQ multiplex PCR. The sample yields under 75,000 clones, about 81% seen once. The sequencing sample was made of peripheral blood. All receptors come from a man older than 75 with acute or convalescent COVID-19. Each CDR3 is given with its conserved first and last residue. A D gene is named only where the DNA matches it firmly. A clone size is listed for some rows: how often the clone was seen (once, few, many), or a class if it is expanded.

V gene: TRBV29-1; clone size: NA; J gene: TRBJ2-1; D gene: TRBD1; CDR3 length: 14; CDR3 DNA: TGCAGCGTCCAACACAGGGGGCCCTACAATGAGCAGTTCTTC; CDR3 protein: CSVQHRGPYNEQFF
V gene: TRBV2; clone size: NA; J gene: TRBJ1-1; D gene: NA; CDR3 length: 13; CDR3 DNA: TGTGCCAGCAGAGCTACAGGGAACACTGAAGCTTTCTTT; CDR3 protein: CASRATGNTEAFF
V gene: TRBV2; clone size: NA; J gene: TRBJ2-7; D gene: NA; CDR3 length: 12; CDR3 DNA: TGTGCCAGCAAAGGACAGAGATACGAGCAGTACTTC; CDR3 protein: CASKGQRYEQYF
V gene: TRBV6-2/TRBV6-3; clone size: many; J gene: TRBJ1-5; D gene: NA; CDR3 length: 14; CDR3 DNA: TGTGCCAGCAGTAGTTCCGGGGAACTAAGGCCCCAGCATTTT; CDR3 protein: CASSSSGELRPQHF
V gene: TRBV7-6; clone size: NA; J gene: TRBJ2-2; D gene: TRBD2; CDR3 length: 18; CDR3 DNA: TGTGCCAGCAGCTTAGTCGACGGGAGCGGGGGCGCCACCGGGGAGCTGTTTTTT; CDR3 protein: CASSLVDGSGGATGELFF
V gene: TRBV3-1/TRBV3-2; clone size: NA; J gene: TRBJ2-5; D gene: NA; CDR3 length: 14; CDR3 DNA: TGTGCCAGCAGCCATTCCCAAAACCAAGAGACCCAGTACTTC; CDR3 protein: CASSHSQNQETQYF
V gene: TRBV27; clone size: NA; J gene: TRBJ2-3; D gene: TRBD2; CDR3 length: 14; CDR3 DNA: TGTGCCAGCAGTTTCGGCGGGGGGGCAGATACGCAGTATTTT; CDR3 protein: CASSFGGGADTQYF
V gene: TRBV28; clone size: NA; J gene: TRBJ1-3; D gene: NA; CDR3 length: 14; CDR3 DNA: TGTGCCAGCAGTCCTGTGGGGCTGGCAGACACCATATATTTT; CDR3 protein: CASSPVGLADTIYF
V gene: TRBV27; clone size: once; J gene: TRBJ1-4; D gene: NA; CDR3 length: 14; CDR3 DNA: TGTGCCAGCAGCCTGGCTGCAACTAATGAAAAACTGTTTTTT; CDR3 protein: CASSLAATNEKLFF
V gene: TRBV3-1/TRBV3-2; clone size: NA; J gene: TRBJ2-5; D gene: NA; CDR3 length: 12; CDR3 DNA: TGTGCCAGCGGGGCATCCGGGGGGACCCAGTACTTC; CDR3 protein: CASGASGGTQYF
V gene: TRBV7-8; clone size: NA; J gene: TRBJ1-2; D gene: NA; CDR3 length: 12; CDR3 DNA: TGTGCCAGCAGCTTAGACAGGGAAGGCTACACCTTC; CDR3 protein: CASSLDREGYTF
V gene: TRBV24-1; clone size: NA; J gene: TRBJ1-5; D gene: TRBD1; CDR3 length: 15; CDR3 DNA: TGTGCCTCTTCTGGACAGGCTAATAGCAATCAGCCCCAGCATTTT; CDR3 protein: CASSGQANSNQPQHF
V gene: TRBV28; clone size: NA; J gene: TRBJ1-6; D gene: TRBD1; CDR3 length: 13; CDR3 DNA: TGTGCCAGCCAGGGGGCGGTGGATTCACCCCTCCACTTT; CDR3 protein: CASQGAVDSPLHF
V gene: TRBV7-9; clone size: NA; J gene: TRBJ2-2; D gene: NA; CDR3 length: 14; CDR3 DNA: TGTGCCAGCACCCCTAGGGGTTACACCGGGGAGCTGTTTTTT; CDR3 protein: CASTPRGYTGELFF
V gene: TRBV5-4; clone size: once; J gene: TRBJ2-5; D gene: TRBD1; CDR3 length: 17; CDR3 DNA: TGTGCCAGCAGCTTAGGGGTCGGACAGGGACTTCTCGAGACCCAGTACTTC; CDR3 protein: CASSLGVGQGLLETQYF
V gene: TRBV4-2; clone size: NA; J gene: TRBJ2-7; D gene: NA; CDR3 length: 15; CDR3 DNA: TGTGCCAGCAGCCAAGTAGGGAGCGTGTCCTACGAGCAGTACTTC; CDR3 protein: CASSQVGSVSYEQYF
V gene: TRBV4-1; clone size: NA; J gene: TRBJ2-7; D gene: TRBD2; CDR3 length: 16; CDR3 DNA: TGCGCCAGCAGCCTAAGACTAGCGGGAGTCTCCAACGAGCAGTACTTC; CDR3 protein: CASSLRLAGVSNEQYF
V gene: TRBV7-7; clone size: NA; J gene: TRBJ2-5; D gene: TRBD1; CDR3 length: 13; CDR3 DNA: TGTGCTAGCAGCTCGACAGGGGGTCAGACCCAGTACTTC; CDR3 protein: CASSSTGGQTQYF
V gene: TRBV21-1; clone size: once; J gene: TRBJ2-5; D gene: NA; CDR3 length: 16; CDR3 DNA: TGTGCCAGCAGCAAAGTCCGGGAAGGGGGCCGAGAGACCCAGTACTTC; CDR3 protein: CASSKVREGGRETQYF
V gene: TRBV5-1; clone size: once; J gene: TRBJ2-1; D gene: TRBD1; CDR3 length: 15; CDR3 DNA: TGCGCCAGCAGCTGGGGGACAGTAAGGGACAATGAGCAGTTCTTC; CDR3 protein: CASSWGTVRDNEQFF
V gene: TRBV10-3; clone size: NA; J gene: TRBJ2-3; D gene: NA; CDR3 length: 12; CDR3 DNA: TGTGCCATCAGAAGCCGCACAGATACGCAGTATTTT; CDR3 protein: CAIRSRTDTQYF
V gene: TRBV28; clone size: NA; J gene: TRBJ2-7; D gene: TRBD1; CDR3 length: 14; CDR3 DNA: TGTGCCAGCAGCCAACCGGGACAGGGAGACGAGCAGTACTTC; CDR3 protein: CASSQPGQGDEQYF
V gene: TRBV12-3/TRBV12-4; clone size: NA; J gene: TRBJ1-1; D gene: TRBD1; CDR3 length: 13; CDR3 DNA: TGTGCCAGCAGCGTGACAGGGAGCACTGAAGCTTTCTTT; CDR3 protein: CASSVTGSTEAFF
V gene: TRBV20-1; clone size: NA; J gene: TRBJ2-7; D gene: NA; CDR3 length: 11; CDR3 DNA: TGCAGTGCTAGCCAGAACTACGAGCAGTACTTC; CDR3 protein: CSASQNYEQYF
V gene: TRBV25-1; clone size: NA; J gene: TRBJ2-1; D gene: TRBD2; CDR3 length: 16; CDR3 DNA: TGTGCCAGCAGTACCCAAGCGGGGCAACTTTACAATGAGCAGTTCTTC; CDR3 protein: CASSTQAGQLYNEQFF
V gene: TRBV6-5; clone size: once; J gene: TRBJ2-7; D gene: NA; CDR3 length: 10; CDR3 DNA: TGTGCCAGCAATAGTAACGAGCAGTACTTC; CDR3 protein: CASNSNEQYF
V gene: TRBV4-3; clone size: NA; J gene: TRBJ1-4; D gene: NA; CDR3 length: 17; CDR3 DNA: TGCGCCAGCAGCCAAGTAACCTCGGGGGGCCAGCGTGAAAAACTGTTTTTT; CDR3 protein: CASSQVTSGGQREKLFF
V gene: TRBV5-4; clone size: NA; J gene: TRBJ2-2; D gene: NA; CDR3 length: 15; CDR3 DNA: TGTGCCAGCAGCAGTCGACAGGCGGGCACCGGGGAGCTGTTTTTT; CDR3 protein: CASSSRQAGTGELFF
V gene: TRBV2; clone size: many; J gene: TRBJ1-5; D gene: TRBD1; CDR3 length: 15; CDR3 DNA: TGTGCCAGCACGCCAGAGGGGGCAACGGATCAGCCCCAGCATTTT; CDR3 protein: CASTPEGATDQPQHF
V gene: TRBV5-1; clone size: once; J gene: TRBJ1-2; D gene: NA; CDR3 length: 13; CDR3 DNA: TGCGCCAGCTCGAGAGAGGCGAACTATGGCTACACCTTC; CDR3 protein: CASSREANYGYTF
V gene: TRBV19; clone size: few; J gene: TRBJ2-1; D gene: NA; CDR3 length: 14; CDR3 DNA: TGTGCCAGTAGTCCGATAGCAGACTACAATGAGCAGTTCTTC; CDR3 protein: CASSPIADYNEQFF
V gene: TRBV27; clone size: NA; J gene: TRBJ2-2; D gene: NA; CDR3 length: 14; CDR3 DNA: TGTGCCAGCAGTTTTCTAGATCGGACCGGGGAGCTGTTTTTT; CDR3 protein: CASSFLDRTGELFF
V gene: TRBV29-1; clone size: NA; J gene: TRBJ2-1; D gene: NA; CDR3 length: 14; CDR3 DNA: TGCAGCGTTATGATAACTTTCTGGGAGAATGAGCAGTTCTTC; CDR3 protein: CSVMITFWENEQFF
V gene: TRBV7-2; clone size: NA; J gene: TRBJ2-2; D gene: TRBD2; CDR3 length: 16; CDR3 DNA: TGTGCCAGCAGCTCGACTAGCCCCGCGAACACCGGGGAGCTGTTTTTT; CDR3 protein: CASSSTSPANTGELFF
V gene: TRBV28; clone size: NA; J gene: TRBJ1-5; D gene: TRBD1; CDR3 length: 16; CDR3 DNA: TGTGCCAGCACCGGGACAGGGGTAGGTAGCAATCAGCCCCAGCATTTT; CDR3 protein: CASTGTGVGSNQPQHF
V gene: TRBV4-2; clone size: NA; J gene: TRBJ2-1; D gene: TRBD2; CDR3 length: 16; CDR3 DNA: TGTGCCAGCAGCCAATTCCTAGCCGGGGGGTACAATGAGCAGTTCTTC; CDR3 protein: CASSQFLAGGYNEQFF
V gene: TRBV2; clone size: NA; J gene: TRBJ1-2; D gene: NA; CDR3 length: 14; CDR3 DNA: TGTGCCAGCAGTGAAAGCACAGGGTACTATGGCTACACCTTC; CDR3 protein: CASSESTGYYGYTF
V gene: TRBV2; clone size: NA; J gene: TRBJ1-1; D gene: TRBD1; CDR3 length: 13; CDR3 DNA: TGTGCCAGCAATCGACAGGGGAACACTGAAGCTTTCTTT; CDR3 protein: CASNRQGNTEAFF
V gene: TRBV29-1; clone size: NA; J gene: TRBJ2-7; D gene: NA; CDR3 length: 16; CDR3 DNA: TGCAGCGTTCAACCTGAGTTCCCCCGGATTAGCGACGAGCAGTACTTC; CDR3 protein: CSVQPEFPRISDEQYF
V gene: TRBV5-4; clone size: NA; J gene: TRBJ2-6; D gene: TRBD2; CDR3 length: 19; CDR3 DNA: TGTGCCAGCAGCTCCCTACGGGGGGGGTCCTCCTCTGGGGCCAACGTCCTGACTTTC; CDR3 protein: CASSSLRGGSSSGANVLTF
V gene: TRBV2; clone size: NA; J gene: TRBJ2-5; D gene: TRBD2; CDR3 length: 17; CDR3 DNA: TGTGCCAGCGTGCGCACAGGACTAGCGGGGGGGCTTGAGACCCAGTACTTC; CDR3 protein: CASVRTGLAGGLETQYF
V gene: TRBV5-1; clone size: medium-sized; J gene: TRBJ1-1; D gene: NA; CDR3 length: 13; CDR3 DNA: TGCGCCAGCAGCTTGAGAGGGGGCACTGAAGCTTTCTTT; CDR3 protein: CASSLRGGTEAFF
V gene: TRBV5-8; clone size: NA; J gene: TRBJ1-4; D gene: NA; CDR3 length: 16; CDR3 DNA: TGTGCCAGCAGCTTGGGGGCAGTTGCAACTAATGAAAAACTGTTTTTT; CDR3 protein: CASSLGAVATNEKLFF
V gene: TRBV12-3/TRBV12-4; clone size: NA; J gene: TRBJ2-7; D gene: TRBD1; CDR3 length: 13; CDR3 DNA: TGTGCCAGCAGTCGGGACAGGAGCTACGAGCAGTACTTC; CDR3 protein: CASSRDRSYEQYF
V gene: TRBV10-3; clone size: NA; J gene: TRBJ2-5; D gene: TRBD2; CDR3 length: 13; CDR3 DNA: TGTGCCACCCGGGACTATCGAGGTGAGACCCAGTACTTC; CDR3 protein: CATRDYRGETQYF
V gene: TRBV1; clone size: NA; J gene: TRBJ2-5; D gene: NA; CDR3 length: 18; CDR3 DNA: TGCACCAGCAGCCGAGGCATCCGGGACAGGGGATCCCAAGAGACCCAGTACTTC; CDR3 protein: CTSSRGIRDRGSQETQYF
V gene: TRBV7-2; clone size: NA; J gene: TRBJ2-7; D gene: TRBD1; CDR3 length: 15; CDR3 DNA: TGTGCCAGCAGCCCTCAGACAGGGCGTACCTACGAGCAGTACTTC; CDR3 protein: CASSPQTGRTYEQYF
V gene: TRBV5-1; clone size: many; J gene: TRBJ1-2; D gene: NA; CDR3 length: 13; CDR3 DNA: TGCGCCAGCAGCTTGTCCACGGGCTATGGCTACACCTTC; CDR3 protein: CASSLSTGYGYTF
V gene: TRBV5-1; clone size: NA; J gene: TRBJ2-7; D gene: TRBD2; CDR3 length: 17; CDR3 DNA: TGCGCCAGCAGCTTGGTTGCTAGCGGGCATAAAGACTACGAGCAGTACTTC; CDR3 protein: CASSLVASGHKDYEQYF
V gene: TRBV9; clone size: NA; J gene: TRBJ2-2; D gene: NA; CDR3 length: 16; CDR3 DNA: TGTGCCAGCAGCGGGCTGGGGCCTCCGAGCACCGGGGAGCTGTTTTTT; CDR3 protein: CASSGLGPPSTGELFF
V gene: TRBV24-1; clone size: NA; J gene: TRBJ2-2; D gene: NA; CDR3 length: 16; CDR3 DNA: TGTGCCACCAGTGATACTTGGCAGGCGAACACCGGGGAGCTGTTTTTT; CDR3 protein: CATSDTWQANTGELFF
V gene: TRBV5-1; clone size: NA; J gene: TRBJ2-1; D gene: TRBD2; CDR3 length: 16; CDR3 DNA: TGCGCCAGCAGCTCGACGGTCCGCGGGAGAGGGTATGAGCAGTTCTTC; CDR3 protein: CASSSTVRGRGYEQFF
V gene: TRBV7-2; clone size: NA; J gene: TRBJ1-6; D gene: NA; CDR3 length: 16; CDR3 DNA: TGTGCCAGCAGCTTCTCCGGGACTCAGGATAATTCACCCCTCCACTTT; CDR3 protein: CASSFSGTQDNSPLHF
V gene: TRBV19; clone size: few; J gene: TRBJ1-1; D gene: NA; CDR3 length: 12; CDR3 DNA: TGTGCCAGTAGTTTCGGGTTCTATGAAGCTTTCTTT; CDR3 protein: CASSFGFYEAFF
V gene: TRBV10-3; clone size: once; J gene: TRBJ1-2; D gene: NA; CDR3 length: 13; CDR3 DNA: TGTGCCATCAGGGGGGCCGGGAGGGATGGCTACACCTTC; CDR3 protein: CAIRGAGRDGYTF
V gene: TRBV5-6; clone size: NA; J gene: TRBJ2-3; D gene: TRBD2; CDR3 length: 15; CDR3 DNA: TGTGCCAGCAACCGACTAGCGGGGAACACAGATACGCAGTATTTT; CDR3 protein: CASNRLAGNTDTQYF
V gene: TRBV5-3; clone size: NA; J gene: TRBJ2-1; D gene: NA; CDR3 length: 15; CDR3 DNA: TGTGCCAGAAGCCAAACAGGGATTTCCTACAATGAGCAGTTCTTC; CDR3 protein: CARSQTGISYNEQFF
V gene: TRBV28; clone size: NA; J gene: TRBJ2-3; D gene: NA; CDR3 length: 15; CDR3 DNA: TGTGCCACCTTCACAGTTTTCATGGTAACAGATACGCAGTATTTT; CDR3 protein: CATFTVFMVTDTQYF
V gene: TRBV29-1; clone size: NA; J gene: TRBJ2-5; D gene: TRBD2; CDR3 length: 14; CDR3 DNA: TGCAGCGTTGAACTAGCGGGAGGTCGAGAGACCCAGTACTTC; CDR3 protein: CSVELAGGRETQYF